The rows below give T cell receptor beta chains drawn from one sample of a study of shared clonotypes between healthy human individuals. Some clones are missing from TCRdb's copy, which holds only in-frame ones; the method was immunoSEQ multiplex PCR. The table shows roughly 500,000 clones, with roughly 77% occurring only once. Sequencing input: PBMCs. The receptors derive from a woman aged 40 to 50 in good health. Some clones in this sample may be carry-over from other donors' samples. Each CDR3 is given with its conserved first and last residue. Each record gives: J gene, clone size, D gene, V gene, CDR3 protein, CDR3 DNA. D genes are given only for firm matches. Not every row has a clone size; where given, it reads once, few, many or a size class.

>TRBJ2-7|NA|TRBD1|TRBV2
CASPKGDRLGEQYF
TGTGCCAGCCCTAAAGGGGACAGGTTGGGCGAGCAGTACTTC
>TRBJ2-1|NA|NA|TRBV5-1
CASSLSLAYNEQFF
TGCGCCAGCAGCTTGTCCCTAGCCTACAATGAGCAGTTCTTC
>TRBJ2-1|NA|TRBD2|TRBV7-9
CASRTRTSENEQFF
TGTGCCAGCAGGACCCGGACTAGCGAAAATGAGCAGTTCTTC
>TRBJ2-5|NA|TRBD2|TRBV29-1
CSVAPSGQETQYF
TGCAGCGTTGCCCCTAGCGGCCAAGAGACCCAGTACTTC
>TRBJ2-1|NA|TRBD2|TRBV5-1
CASSSGLAGAYNEQFF
TGCGCCAGCAGCTCCGGACTAGCGGGGGCCTACAATGAGCAGTTCTTC
>TRBJ2-3|NA|TRBD2|TRBV29-1
CSVETSGTDTQYF
TGCAGCGTGGAAACTAGCGGGACAGATACGCAGTATTTT
>TRBJ2-2|NA|NA|TRBV6-5
CASSYSNSRAGELFF
TGTGCCAGCAGTTACTCGAACAGCAGGGCCGGGGAGCTGTTTTTT
>TRBJ1-4|NA|NA|TRBV9
CASSVAGAAFNEKLFF
TGTGCCAGCAGCGTAGCTGGGGCAGCTTTTAATGAAAAACTGTTTTTT
>TRBJ2-1|NA|NA|TRBV2
CASRGTSEQFF
TGTGCCAGCCGGGGGACTTCGGAGCAGTTCTTC
>TRBJ1-1|NA|TRBD1|TRBV5-1
CASSLGGDRARVTEAFF
TGCGCCAGCAGCTTGGGAGGAGACAGGGCCAGAGTCACTGAAGCTTTCTTT
>TRBJ2-7|once|NA|TRBV21-1
CASNRDREYEQYF
TGTGCCAGCAACCGGGACAGGGAGTACGAGCAGTACTTC
>TRBJ1-4|few|NA|TRBV7-9
CASSLDTGSNEKLFF
TGTGCCAGCAGCTTAGACACAGGGTCCAATGAAAAACTGTTTTTT
>TRBJ2-2|once|NA|TRBV27
CASSRNTGELFF
TGTGCCAGCAGCAGGAACACCGGGGAGCTGTTTTTT
>TRBJ2-7|NA|NA|TRBV30
CAWSGSKPTYEQYF
TGTGCCTGGAGTGGCAGCAAACCCACGTACGAGCAGTACTTC
>TRBJ2-2|few|TRBD2|TRBV2
CASRGLAGVSTGELFF
TGTGCCAGCAGAGGACTAGCGGGAGTATCGACCGGGGAGCTGTTTTTT
>TRBJ2-7|NA|TRBD2|TRBV10-3
CAISEGTSGSSYEQYF
TGTGCCATCAGTGAGGGGACTAGCGGGAGTTCTTACGAGCAGTACTTC
>TRBJ2-1|NA|NA|TRBV21-1
CASTVTRGAVKLDNEQFF
TGTGCCAGCACCGTCACAAGGGGGGCCGTAAAACTGGACAATGAGCAGTTCTTC
>TRBJ2-1|NA|NA|TRBV10-3
CAISEPRGLAGQSEQFF
TGTGCCATCAGTGAGCCACGAGGGTTGGCAGGTCAGAGTGAGCAGTTCTTC
>TRBJ2-7|NA|TRBD1|TRBV7-9
CASSSDRGSYEQYF
TGTGCCAGCAGCTCGGACAGGGGGTCCTACGAGCAGTACTTC
>TRBJ2-3|few|TRBD2|TRBV29-1
CSVEDAVGGRVTDTQYF
TGCAGCGTTGAAGATGCAGTGGGAGGGAGGGTGACAGATACGCAGTATTTT
>TRBJ1-1|few|NA|TRBV7-9
CASSWTANTEAFF
TGTGCCAGCAGCTGGACGGCGAACACTGAAGCTTTCTTT
>TRBJ2-3|NA|NA|TRBV7-9
CASSLFPPDTQYF
TGTGCCAGCAGCTTATTCCCCCCAGATACGCAGTATTTT
>TRBJ1-3|NA|NA|TRBV29-1
CSVVFSGPPGSIYF
TGCAGCGTTGTTTTTTCAGGCCCGCCAGGGTCCATATATTTT
>TRBJ1-2|once|TRBD1|TRBV6-5
CASSRTGVFGYTF
TGTGCCAGCAGCCGGACAGGGGTTTTTGGCTACACCTTC
>TRBJ2-7|NA|NA|TRBV6-1
CASNAAVAPPGDEQYF
TGTGCCAGCAATGCAGCGGTTGCGCCTCCTGGGGACGAGCAGTACTTC
>TRBJ2-7|NA|NA|TRBV12-2
CASRLEGCEQYF
TGTGCAAGTCGCTTAGAGGGGTGCGAGCAGTACTTC
>TRBJ2-1|NA|NA|TRBV11-2
CASSLDRVPGHNEQFF
TGTGCCAGCAGCTTAGATCGAGTCCCCGGCCACAATGAGCAGTTCTTC
>TRBJ1-1|NA|TRBD1|TRBV6-5
CASRKPGQLNTEAFF
TGTGCCAGCAGAAAACCGGGACAGCTGAACACTGAAGCTTTCTTT
>TRBJ2-1|many|TRBD2|TRBV10-3
CAISGTSLGNEQFF
TGTGCCATCAGCGGGACTAGCCTGGGCAATGAGCAGTTCTTC
>TRBJ2-1|NA|NA|TRBV11-2
CASSLASVSSYNEQFF
TGTGCCAGCAGCTTAGCTAGCGTGAGCTCCTACAATGAGCAGTTCTTC
>TRBJ1-2|once|NA|TRBV6-6
CASSSQFYGYTF
TGTGCCAGCAGTAGTCAGTTCTATGGCTACACCTTC
>TRBJ2-7|NA|TRBD2|TRBV5-1
CASSLGAGRGEQYF
TGCGCCAGCAGCCTGGGGGCCGGGAGGGGCGAGCAGTACTTC
>TRBJ2-3|NA|NA|TRBV19
CASKSWDTDTQYF
TGTGCCAGTAAGTCCTGGGACACAGATACGCAGTATTTT
>TRBJ2-1|NA|NA|TRBV7-2
CASSLGWGNEQFF
TGTGCCAGCAGCTTAGGTTGGGGGAATGAGCAGTTCTTC
>TRBJ2-7|NA|NA|TRBV7-9
CASSFTKSYEQYF
TGTGCCAGCAGCTTTACGAAATCCTACGAGCAGTACTTC
>TRBJ2-1|NA|NA|TRBV9
CASTEPRGRAHNEQFF
TGTGCCAGCACCGAACCTAGAGGCCGGGCCCACAATGAGCAGTTCTTC
>TRBJ1-4|NA|TRBD1|TRBV27
CASSSRTTGAEKLFF
TGTGCCAGCAGTTCCCGAACGACAGGGGCTGAAAAACTGTTTTTT
>TRBJ2-7|once|TRBD2|TRBV2
CASSELGLAGREQYF
TGTGCCAGCAGTGAGTTGGGACTAGCGGGACGCGAGCAGTACTTC
>TRBJ2-7|NA|NA|TRBV4-2
CASSQVGRADEQYF
TGTGCCAGCAGCCAAGTGGGCAGGGCGGACGAGCAGTACTTC
>TRBJ1-1|NA|TRBD1|TRBV25-1
CASSPRDSEAFF
TGTGCCAGCAGCCCCCGGGACAGTGAAGCTTTCTTT
>TRBJ1-2|NA|NA|TRBV6-1
CASSEIGGRPKF
TGTGCCAGCAGTGAGATTGGCGGCAGACCCAAATTC
>TRBJ2-7|NA|NA|TRBV19
CASSIVQGSEQYF
TGTGCCAGTAGTATTGTGCAAGGGAGCGAGCAGTACTTC
>TRBJ2-3|NA|TRBD2|TRBV4-2
CASSPDKGVAGATDTQYF
TGTGCCAGCAGCCCCGACAAGGGGGTAGCGGGGGCTACAGATACGCAGTATTTT
>TRBJ2-1|NA|NA|TRBV28
CASSLFERGSTTYNEQFF
TGTGCCAGCAGTTTATTTGAGAGGGGAAGCACTACCTACAATGAGCAGTTCTTC
>TRBJ2-7|NA|NA|TRBV28
CASSPRLGGSFIEQYF
TGTGCCAGCAGTCCTCGCCTGGGCGGCTCCTTTATTGAGCAGTACTTC
>TRBJ1-1|NA|NA|TRBV15
CATSTSQGEAFF
TGTGCCACCAGCACCTCACAGGGTGAAGCTTTCTTT
>TRBJ1-5|NA|NA|TRBV10-2
CASSELKGHGNQPQHF
TGCGCCAGCAGTGAGTTAAAGGGACATGGAAATCAGCCCCAGCATTTT
>TRBJ1-3|NA|NA|TRBV21-1
CASSTFPIYF
TGTGCCAGCAGCACCTTTCCCATATATTTT
>TRBJ2-7|NA|NA|TRBV5-4
CASSLAGPYEQYF
TGTGCCAGCAGCTTGGCCGGACCCTACGAGCAGTACTTC